One sample yielded the 10 T cell receptor beta chains listed below, sequenced in a study of early T cells in non-severe SARS-CoV-2 infection. Each CDR3 protein gets one entry after TCRdb re-called the 5' RACE reads with MiXCR. Of approximately 77,000 distinct CDR3 sequences listed, about 14% are singletons. Sequencing used whole blood. The receptors here all came from an adult who was a healthcare worker with PCR-confirmed SARS-CoV-2 infection or an uninfected control (not recorded which).

The V call is TRBV29-1, the J call TRBJ1-2; tentatively, D is TRBD1 (5 bases). With 7 bases removed from V and 5 bases from J, the gap between germline ends came to 17 bases. This CDR3 is 13 amino acids long. Germline values: CDR1 SQVTM, CDR2 ANQGSEA. The CDR3: CSATQVAPYGYTF. The CDR3 DNA is TGCAGCGCAACACAGGTCGCCCCTTATGGCTACACCTTC.

The chain has TRBV4-2 and TRBJ2-7, with 10 bases fitting TRBD2. Germline CDR1 LGHNA, CDR2 YNFKEQ. V lost 1 base to trimming and J lost 2 bases; unmatched junction nucleotides: 8. The CDR3 consists of 17 residues. This CDR3 is CASSQVLAGKGAYEQYF. CDR3 bases: TGTGCCAGCAGCCAAGTACTAGCGGGAAAAGGGGCCTACGAGCAGTACTTC.

There are many counts of this clonotype. The rearrangement uses TRBV6-6 and TRBJ1-2; D possibly corresponds to TRBD1 (6 bases). This CDR3 contains 17 residues. Germline-derived CDR1 and CDR2 are MNHNY and SVGAGI (reference sequence). V lost 0 bases and J 4 bases, leaving 18 bases between the germline ends. The CDR3 nucleotides read TGTGCCAGCAGTTACTCGAAAACGCAGACAGGCGGCTATGGCTACACCTTC. Its translation is CASSYSKTQTGGYGYTF.

This clonotype was found many times. The chain has TRBV15 and TRBJ2-1; 7 bases map to TRBD1. The junction had 6 bases not matched to a gene; V was cut back by 5 bases and J by 8 bases. The CDR3 length is 13 residues. CDR1 and CDR2 (germline): LNHNV, YYDKDF (reference sequence). CDR3: CATSGQARDEQFF. DNA of the CDR3: TGTGCCACCAGCGGACAGGCGAGGGATGAGCAGTTCTTC.

J is TRBJ2-7 and V is TRBV28; D perhaps matches TRBD1 (5 bases). This CDR3 spans 14 amino acids. V was shortened by 2 bases and J by 1 base, with 9 bases between the two germline ends. Germline CDR1 is MDHEN and CDR2 is SYDVKM. CDR3 amino acids: CASSLLAGSYEQYF. The CDR3 DNA reads as TGTGCCAGCAGTTTACTGGCAGGGTCCTACGAGCAGTACTTC.

This clonotype occurred a few times. The chain has TRBV27 and TRBJ2-6; 7 nucleotides line up with TRBD1. Per germline, CDR1 MNHEY and CDR2 SMNVEV (reference sequence). V gave up 4 bases and J gave up 2 bases; unmatched junction bases: 2. CDR3 length equals 15 residues. The CDR3 DNA is TGTGCCAGCAGTTCCCAGGGGGCTGGGGCCAACGTCCTGACTTTC. Its translation is CASSSQGAGANVLTF.

The V gene is TRBV6-8, the J gene TRBJ2-2, with 12 nucleotides matching TRBD2. Trimming cost V 2 bases and J 0 bases; bases outside gene matches: 10. The CDR3 is made up of 20 amino acids. Germline lookup yields CDR1 MNHGY and CDR2 SAAAGT. Here the CDR3 reads CASSYRLPRTSGTNTGELFF. DNA for the CDR3: TGTGCCAGCAGTTACCGGTTGCCCCGGACTAGCGGGACGAACACCGGGGAGCTGTTTTTT.

This clonotype was detected a few times. The CDR3 DNA is TGCGCCAGCAGTCATGGACAGGTCTTGTACGAGCAGTACTTC. It yields the protein CASSHGQVLYEQYF. J is TRBJ2-7 and V is TRBV10-2; 7 bases line up with TRBD1. The CDR3 extends over 14 amino acids. Germline trimming cut 5 bases from V and 4 bases from J; bases unmatched to any gene: 8. Germline-derived CDR1 and CDR2 are WSHSY and SAAADI.

This clonotype has more than one count but fewer than ten. The CDR3 DNA sequence: TGTGCCATCGGCCGGGACAGCTACGAGCAGTACTTC. This codes for CAIGRDSYEQYF. The chain has TRBV10-3 and TRBJ2-7, with TRBD1 matching 7 bases. The junction had 4 bases not matched to a gene; V was cut back by 8 bases and J by 3 bases. The CDR3 sequence is 12 residues long. Germline CDR1 reads ENHRY; CDR2 reads SYGVKD.

This clonotype was counted only a few times. The gene calls are TRBV5-1 and TRBJ1-1; D may be TRBD1 (5 bases). V gave up 4 bases and J gave up 2 bases, with 12 bases separating them. CDR1 and CDR2 (germline): SGHRS, YFSETQ. The CDR3 spans 14 residues. CDR3 DNA sequence: TGCGCCAGCAGCCCCGGGACGGTTAACACTGAAGCTTTCTTT. It specifies CASSPGTVNTEAFF. Supplemented by reference TRBV5-1 and TRBJ1-1, the full variable domain reads KAGVTQTPRYLIKTRGQQVTLSCSPISGHRSVSWYQQTPGQGLQFLFEYFSETQRNKGNFPGRFSGRQFSNSRSEMNVSTLELGDSALYLCASSPGTVNTEAFFGQGTRLTVV.